What follows is one T cell receptor beta chain and its context. This specimen belongs to a study of T cell responses to AZD1222 COVID-19 vaccine. The CDR3 consists of 14 residues. Germline assignment: CDR1 LGHNA and CDR2 YSLEER. Trimming took 0 bases from V and 4 from J, leaving 9 bases between them. Clones were sequenced by immunoSEQ multiplex PCR, and TCRdb holds only the in-frame ones, with some missing. The table shows about 100,000 clones, with approximately 90% occurring only once. Material: peripheral blood, obtained 28 days after the second AZD1222 dose. The chain uses TRBV4-3 and TRBJ1-2; D call uncertain. The source is an adult who received the AZD1222 COVID-19 vaccine. The CDR3 sequence is CASSQDIGSYGYTF. The DNA of the CDR3 is TGCGCCAGCAGCCAAGATATTGGCAGCTATGGCTACACCTTC.